This passage covers 27 T cell receptor beta chains from one sample sequenced in a study of shared clonotypes between healthy human individuals. Assay used: immunoSEQ multiplex PCR; TCRdb lists only in-frame clones, some missing. The repertoire holds roughly 2.5 million clones, with more than 90% as singletons. Specimen: naive CD4+ T cells sorted from blood. Subset given: CD45RA+ positively selected. The receptor set was obtained from a man between 18 and 29 years old in good health.

The chain links TRBV5-4 to TRBJ1-2; tentative D call: TRBD1 (6 bases). Germline V CDR1 and CDR2: SGHNT, YYREEE (reference sequence). The ends were cut back, 4 bases at V and 3 bases at J, with 16 bases in the middle. This CDR3 comprises 15 residues. CDR3 residues: CASSSGGGWYYGYTF. CDR3 sequence (DNA): TGTGCCAGCAGCAGCGGAGGGGGATGGTACTATGGCTACACCTTC.

The CDR3 DNA follows: TGTGCCAGCAGCCTTAATCGTCCTAATGAAAAACTGTTTTTT. It encodes CASSLNRPNEKLFF. The chain employs TRBV11-2 and TRBJ1-4; no reliable D call. The CDR3 has 14 amino acids. Germline CDR1 SGHAT, CDR2 FQNNGV. V lost 5 bases and J lost 3, with 10 bases in between.

This chain uses TRBV2 with TRBJ2-2; 8 positions agree with TRBD1. The CDR3 has 16 residues. Germline-derived CDR1 and CDR2 are SNHLY and FYNNEI. V lost 4 bases and J lost 0; bases outside the gene matches: 4. The CDR3 coding sequence is TGTGCCAGCAGTGGAGGGACAGGACCGAACACCGGGGAGCTGTTTTTT. It codes for CASSGGTGPNTGELFF.

The chain has TRBV6-6 and TRBJ2-7; TRBD2 aligns across 8 bases. The CDR3 extends over 15 amino acids. The trim removed 5 bases at V and 2 bases at J, leaving 8 bases unmatched. Germline V lookup: CDR1 MNHNY, CDR2 SVGAGI (reference sequence). CDR3 bases: TGTGCCAGCAGTCAACCTACTAGCGGAACCTACGAGCAGTACTTC. It specifies CASSQPTSGTYEQYF.

The gene calls are TRBV4-1 and TRBJ2-5, with 10 bases identical to TRBD1. This CDR3 is 16 amino acids long. Trimming at V came to 0 bases and at J to 7 bases, leaving 8 bases not matched to a gene. Per germline, CDR1 MGHRA and CDR2 YSYEKL. The DNA for the CDR3 is TGCGCCAGCAGCCAAGAAGACAGGGGGCAGGTAGGGACCCAGTACTTC. Protein sequence: CASSQEDRGQVGTQYF.

The rearrangement uses TRBV27 and TRBJ1-1; TRBD1 matches 7 bases. The CDR3 totals 14 residues. The V gene end was trimmed by 3 bases and the J gene end by 1 base; junction bases not matched to a gene: 2. Germline V lookup: CDR1 MNHEY, CDR2 SMNVEV (reference sequence). The CDR3 is CASSFHRGNTEAFF. CDR3 coding DNA: TGTGCCAGCAGTTTCCACAGGGGGAACACTGAAGCTTTCTTT.

The chain employs TRBV7-2 and TRBJ2-2; D is perhaps TRBD2 (6 bases). CDR1 is SGHTA, CDR2 FQGNSA, per germline. V was shortened by 6 bases and J by 5 bases, with 16 bases between the two germline ends. CDR3 length: 15 amino acids. The CDR3 sequence is CASSRQWDLTGELFF. The CDR3, as DNA: TGTGCCAGCAGTCGCCAGTGGGACTTGACCGGGGAGCTGTTTTTT.

The rearrangement links TRBV5-4 to TRBJ2-7, with TRBD1 matching 7 bases. Germline CDR1 is SGHNT and CDR2 is YYREEE (reference sequence). V shed 4 bases, J shed 3 bases, and the junction held 7 bases outside the gene matches. This CDR3 contains 14 residues. The CDR3 DNA is TGTGCCAGCAGCCCGTGGGACAGCGTCTACGAGCAGTACTTC. This codes for CASSPWDSVYEQYF.

This clone has only one observation. The chain links TRBV5-3 to TRBJ2-1, with 7 nucleotides matching TRBD2. TRBV5-3 is assigned to the ORF class and has an uncertain function. This CDR3 has 14 residues. The ends lost 3 bases at V and 11 bases at J; junction bases unmatched: 11. The CDR3 DNA follows: TGTGCCAGAAGCTCCGGACTAGGGCGGGGTCAGCAGTTCTTC. It translates to CARSSGLGRGQQFF.

This clone has a single count. The rearrangement joins TRBV21-1 to TRBJ1-6; no check of the table's D call, TRBD1, against the DNA was made. TRBV21-1 is labeled a pseudogene. The CDR3 contains 15 residues. The CDR3 loop is CASSDRDNDNSPLHF. The CDR3 nucleotides are TGTGCCAGCAGCGACCGGGACAATGATAATTCACCCCTCCACTTT.

The chain recombines TRBV5-1 with TRBJ2-3, with 9 bases identical to TRBD2. The CDR3 totals 15 residues. Germline CDR1 and CDR2: SGHRS and YFSETQ. V dropped 4 bases and J dropped 7; count of bases not matched to a gene: 10. CDR3 nucleotides: TGCGCCAGCAGCCCAAGGACTAGCGAGGCGAATACGCAGTATTTT. This sequence encodes CASSPRTSEANTQYF.

V gene TRBV10-1 combines with J gene TRBJ2-2; 8 nucleotides agree with TRBD1. V dropped 5 bases and J dropped 2; count of bases not matched to a gene: 7. The germline gives CDR1 WNHNN, CDR2 SYGVQD (reference sequence). This CDR3 contains 16 residues. CDR3 amino acids: CASSPGTGKNTGELFF. CDR3 DNA: TGCGCCAGCAGTCCCGGGACAGGAAAAAACACCGGGGAGCTGTTTTTT.

The gene calls are TRBV5-1 and TRBJ2-1; 8 bases fit TRBD2. Germline values: CDR1 SGHRS, CDR2 YFSETQ. J was trimmed by 0 bases and V by 1 base; bases with no gene match: 15. The CDR3 contains 20 residues. CDR3 loop: CASSLRSAGTSSSSYNEQFF. CDR3 DNA sequence: TGCGCCAGCAGCTTGAGGTCAGCCGGGACTAGTTCGAGCTCCTACAATGAGCAGTTCTTC.

The chain joins TRBV18 to TRBJ1-1, with D perhaps matching TRBD1 (6 bases). Germline-derived CDR1 and CDR2 are KGHSH and LQKENI. The CDR3 has 15 residues. V was shortened by 3 bases and J by 1 base, with 12 bases between the two germline ends. The CDR3 protein is CASSPGGGWNTEAFF. The CDR3, as DNA: TGTGCCAGCTCACCGGGGGGGGGCTGGAACACTGAAGCTTTCTTT.

This chain uses TRBV27 with TRBJ1-5; the match to TRBD1 covers 11 bases. J gave up 7 bases and V 7 bases, and 18 bases lay outside the gene matches. Germline loops: CDR1 MNHEY, CDR2 SMNVEV (reference sequence). The CDR3 runs to 18 residues. CDR3 coding DNA: TGTGCCAGCATTTCAACCCGACCGGGACAGGGGGGAAGGCAGCCCCAGCATTTT. It translates to CASISTRPGQGGRQPQHF.

The chain couples TRBV18 to TRBJ2-1; the match to TRBD2 covers 10 bases. V shed 6 bases and J 8 bases; nucleotides not matched to a gene: 7. The CDR3 is 14 residues long. Germline V gene lookup returns CDR1 KGHSH and CDR2 LQKENI. The CDR3: CASSQSGGAHEQFF. CDR3 DNA sequence: TGTGCCAGCTCCCAGAGCGGGGGGGCGCATGAGCAGTTCTTC.

This clone has just a few counts. Other DNA sequences of this sample code for an identical CDR3. This CDR3 is CASSIVNTEAFF. The CDR3 nucleotides are TGTGCCAGCAGTATAGTTAACACTGAAGCTTTCTTT. The chain uses TRBV28 and TRBJ1-1; no clear D. Germline V gives CDR1 MDHEN, CDR2 SYDVKM. Deletions cut 5 bases from V and 2 bases from J, with 6 bases between. CDR3 length: 12 residues.

This clone was counted a single time. The rearrangement joins TRBV9 to TRBJ2-1, with TRBD2 matching over 7 bases. Germline values: CDR1 SGDLS, CDR2 YYNGEE. Germline trimming cut 0 bases from V and 0 bases from J; bases unmatched to any gene: 9. The CDR3 totals 18 residues. CDR3 bases: TGTGCCAGCAGCGTAGCATTAGCGGGTTATAGCTCCTACAATGAGCAGTTCTTC. This translates into CASSVALAGYSSYNEQFF.

The CDR3, as DNA: TGCGCCAGCAGCTTGGGGGCAGACTCCGAGCAGTACTTC. Its protein is CASSLGADSEQYF. The chain carries TRBV5-1 and TRBJ2-7; D gene ambiguous. This CDR3 spans 13 amino acids. The germline CDR1 and CDR2 sequences are SGHRS and YFSETQ. V lost 0 bases and J lost 6, with 10 bases in between.

This clone occurred once. The genes are TRBV7-8 and TRBJ2-5; D is unresolved. Trimming pared 5 bases from V and 0 bases from J, leaving 7 bases between. The germline gives CDR1 SGHVS, CDR2 FQNEAQ. The CDR3 is made up of 13 amino acids. CDR3 amino acids: CASSPRYQETQYF. The CDR3 nucleotides read TGTGCCAGCAGCCCACGGTACCAAGAGACCCAGTACTTC.

V usage is TRBV30 and J usage is TRBJ1-1; D is undetermined. V lost 3 bases to trimming and J lost 1 base, with 12 bases between them. Germline-derived CDR1 and CDR2 are GTSNPN and SVGIG (reference sequence). CDR3 length equals 14 residues. DNA of the CDR3: TGTGCCTGGAGAACTTGGCAGAAGAACACTGAAGCTTTCTTT. It is translated as CAWRTWQKNTEAFF.

The chain links TRBV27 to TRBJ2-6; D remains unclear. CDR1 is MNHEY, CDR2 SMNVEV, per germline (reference sequence). V dropped 4 bases and J dropped 4 bases, with 11 bases sitting between them. The CDR3 has 15 residues. For the CDR3, the DNA is TGTGCCAGCAGTTCTATATCGTGGGGGGCCAACGTCCTGACTTTC. It is translated as CASSSISWGANVLTF.

V and J are TRBV6-6 and TRBJ1-6; possibly TRBD1 for D (5 bases). This CDR3 has 15 residues. CDR1 is MNHNY, CDR2 SVGAGI, per germline (reference sequence). V dropped 6 bases and J dropped 3 bases, with 12 bases sitting between them. CDR3 bases: TGTGCCAGCAGCTTCCGGGGGGGCTATAATTCACCCCTCCACTTT. Protein: CASSFRGGYNSPLHF.

This chain links TRBV19 with TRBJ2-1; 8 bases are shared with TRBD2. Trimming at V came to 2 bases and at J to 4 bases, leaving 10 bases not matched to a gene. The CDR3 consists of 17 residues. Germline V lookup: CDR1 LNHDA, CDR2 SQIVND (reference sequence). CDR3 nucleotide sequence: TGTGCCAGTAGTATAATAGCGGGACGTTCTGATTACAATGAGCAGTTCTTC. It translates to CASSIIAGRSDYNEQFF. The full variable domain, completed using reference TRBV19 and TRBJ2-1, is DGGITQSPKYLFRKEGQNVTLSCEQNLNHDAMYWYRQDPGQGLRLIYYSQIVNDFQKGDIAEGYSVSREKKESFPLTVTSAQKNPTAFYLCASSIIAGRSDYNEQFFGPGTRLTVL.

The V call is TRBV20-1, the J call TRBJ2-7; 7 bases line up with TRBD2. The CDR3 runs to 11 residues. Germline trimming cut 8 bases from V and 2 bases from J; bases unmatched to any gene: 3. In germline, CDR1 is DFQATT, CDR2 SNEGSKA (reference sequence). The CDR3 region has the DNA TGCAGTCTCCGGGGGGCCTACGAGCAGTACTTC. Encoded protein: CSLRGAYEQYF.

In the case of this clone: The same CDR3 can be traced to other DNA sequences in this sample. The genes are TRBV2 and TRBJ2-3; TRBD2 might be the D (5 bases). Germline V gene data show CDR1 as SNHLY and CDR2 as FYNNEI. Trimming cost V 4 bases and J 2 bases, with 10 bases left between them. This CDR3 spans 14 amino acids. CDR3 coding DNA: TGTGCCAGCAGTGCCGGGATCTCCACAGATACGCAGTATTTT. Amino acid sequence: CASSAGISTDTQYF.

The chain uses TRBV4-1 and TRBJ1-2; D possibly corresponds to TRBD1 (5 bases). The V gene's germline CDR1 is MGHRA and CDR2 YSYEKL. The CDR3 covers 17 residues. V was cut by 1 base and J by 0 bases, with 15 bases left in between. The CDR3 DNA is TGCGCCAGCAGCCAAGGTCTAGGGGCGTACGCTAACTATGGCTACACCTTC. The encoded protein is CASSQGLGAYANYGYTF.